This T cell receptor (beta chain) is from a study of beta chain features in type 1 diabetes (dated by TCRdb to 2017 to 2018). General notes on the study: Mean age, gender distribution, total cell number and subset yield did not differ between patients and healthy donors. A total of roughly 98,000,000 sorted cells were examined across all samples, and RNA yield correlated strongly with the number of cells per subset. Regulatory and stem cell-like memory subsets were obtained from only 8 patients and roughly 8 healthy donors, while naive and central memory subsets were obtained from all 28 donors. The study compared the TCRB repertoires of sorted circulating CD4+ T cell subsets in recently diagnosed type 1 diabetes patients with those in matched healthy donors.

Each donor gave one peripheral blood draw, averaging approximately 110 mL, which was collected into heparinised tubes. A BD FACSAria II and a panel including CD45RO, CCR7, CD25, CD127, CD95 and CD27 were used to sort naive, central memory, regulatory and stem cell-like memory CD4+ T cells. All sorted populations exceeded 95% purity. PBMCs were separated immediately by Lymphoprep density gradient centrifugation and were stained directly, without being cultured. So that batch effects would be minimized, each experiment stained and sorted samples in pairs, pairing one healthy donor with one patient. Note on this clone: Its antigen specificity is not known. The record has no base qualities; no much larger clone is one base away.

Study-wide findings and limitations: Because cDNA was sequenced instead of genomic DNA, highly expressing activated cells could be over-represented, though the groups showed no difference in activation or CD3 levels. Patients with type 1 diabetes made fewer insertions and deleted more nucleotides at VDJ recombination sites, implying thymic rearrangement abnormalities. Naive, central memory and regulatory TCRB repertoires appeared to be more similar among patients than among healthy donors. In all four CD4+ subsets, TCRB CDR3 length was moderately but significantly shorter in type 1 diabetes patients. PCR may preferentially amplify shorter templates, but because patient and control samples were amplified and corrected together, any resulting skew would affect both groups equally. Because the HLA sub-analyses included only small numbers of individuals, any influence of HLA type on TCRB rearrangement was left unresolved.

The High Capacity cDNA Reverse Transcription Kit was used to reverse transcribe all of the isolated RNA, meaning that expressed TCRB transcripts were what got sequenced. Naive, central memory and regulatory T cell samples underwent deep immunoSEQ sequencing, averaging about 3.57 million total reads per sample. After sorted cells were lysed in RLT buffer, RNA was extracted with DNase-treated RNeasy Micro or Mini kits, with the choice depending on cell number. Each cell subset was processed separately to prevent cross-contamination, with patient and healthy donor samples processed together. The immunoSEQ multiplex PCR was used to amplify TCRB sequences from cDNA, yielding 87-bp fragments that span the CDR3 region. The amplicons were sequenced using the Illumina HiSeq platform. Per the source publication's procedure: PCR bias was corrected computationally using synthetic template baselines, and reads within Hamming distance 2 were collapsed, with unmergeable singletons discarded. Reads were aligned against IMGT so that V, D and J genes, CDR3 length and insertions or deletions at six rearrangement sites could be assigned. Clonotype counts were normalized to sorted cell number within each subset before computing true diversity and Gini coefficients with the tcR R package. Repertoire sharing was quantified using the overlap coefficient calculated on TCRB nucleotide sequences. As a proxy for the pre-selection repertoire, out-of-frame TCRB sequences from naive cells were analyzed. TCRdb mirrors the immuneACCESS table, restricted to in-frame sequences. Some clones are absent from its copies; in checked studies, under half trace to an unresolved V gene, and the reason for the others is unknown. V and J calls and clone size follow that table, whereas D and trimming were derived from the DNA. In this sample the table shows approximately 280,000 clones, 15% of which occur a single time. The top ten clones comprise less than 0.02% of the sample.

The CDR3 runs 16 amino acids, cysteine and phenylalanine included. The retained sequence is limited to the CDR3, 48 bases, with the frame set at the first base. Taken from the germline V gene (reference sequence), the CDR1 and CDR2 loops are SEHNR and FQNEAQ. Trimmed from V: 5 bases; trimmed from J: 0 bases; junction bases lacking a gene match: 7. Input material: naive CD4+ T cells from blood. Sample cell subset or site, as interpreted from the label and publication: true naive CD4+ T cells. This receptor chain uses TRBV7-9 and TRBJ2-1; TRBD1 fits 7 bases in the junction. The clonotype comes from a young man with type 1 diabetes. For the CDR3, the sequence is CASSTRQGSSYNEQFF. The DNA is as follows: TGTGCCAGCAGCACAAGACAGGGAAGCTCCTACAATGAGCAGTTCTTC.